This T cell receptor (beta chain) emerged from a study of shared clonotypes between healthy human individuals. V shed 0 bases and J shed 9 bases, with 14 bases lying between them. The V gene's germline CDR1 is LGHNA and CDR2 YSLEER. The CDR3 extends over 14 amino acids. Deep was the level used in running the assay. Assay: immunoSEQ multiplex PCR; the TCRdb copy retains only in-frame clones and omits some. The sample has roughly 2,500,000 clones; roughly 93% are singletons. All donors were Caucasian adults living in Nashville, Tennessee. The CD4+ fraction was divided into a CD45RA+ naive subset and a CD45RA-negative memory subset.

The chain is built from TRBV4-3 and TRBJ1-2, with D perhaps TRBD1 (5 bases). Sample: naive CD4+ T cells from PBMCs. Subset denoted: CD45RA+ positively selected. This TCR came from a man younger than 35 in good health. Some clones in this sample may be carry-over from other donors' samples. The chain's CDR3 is CASSQDVAGRRYTF. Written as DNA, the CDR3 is TGCGCCAGCAGCCAAGATGTGGCAGGGCGGCGCTACACCTTC.